The entry below gives a single T cell receptor (beta chain) sequence along with its context. This clone was seen a single time. Its target antigen remains unknown. Qualities for individual bases were not recorded, and no much larger clone is one base off. The CDR1 and CDR2 encoded by the germline V gene are SGHAT and FQNNGV. A distance of 25 bases separates the germline ends of V and J, which lose 7 bases and 9 bases respectively. The CDR3 numbers 16 residues from cysteine through phenylalanine. CDR3 DNA is the only sequence kept; it has 48 bases, read in frame from the first base. This entry belongs to a study of Ad26.COV2.S vaccination and SARS-CoV-2 variants (dated by TCRdb to the early 2020s). As for the study more broadly: Donors in the vaccine arm were drawn from COV1001, a multicentre, randomized, double-blind, placebo-controlled phase I-IIa trial testing Ad26.COV2.S in healthy adults. Ad26.COV2.S was administered intramuscularly at a dose of 5x10^10 or 1x10^11 viral particles, either as one shot or as two shots given 56 days apart. Sequencing of the TCRbeta repertoire served to evaluate the specificity and breadth of SARS-CoV-2-reactive T cell receptors following Ad26.COV2.S vaccination. A total of about 30 samples were included in the TCR-sequenced set, comprising some 20 Ad26.COV2.S vaccine recipients, 5 placebo recipients and 8 SARS-CoV-2 convalescent individuals. Trial participants were randomized into five groups of five: low-dose or high-dose Ad26.COV2.S given once or twice, or placebo on both occasions. Blinding of investigators to trial group allocation was maintained during experiments and outcome assessment.

TCRbeta CDR3 regions were sequenced with the immunoSEQ Assay. After extraction, genomic DNA underwent amplification by bias-controlled multiplex PCR, followed by high-throughput sequencing. On the study's bioinformatics: To quantify the absolute abundance of each unique TCRbeta CDR3 region, sequences were collapsed and filtered. T cell fraction was estimated by normalization of TCRbeta template counts to usable DNA, with usable DNA being measured through amplification of reference genes present in all nucleated cells. Repertoire TCRs were annotated as SARS-CoV-2-specific by exact matching of V gene, CDR3 amino acid sequence and J gene to a known reactive TCR set. The reference SARS-CoV-2 TCR set came from MIRA and was filtered for enrichment in COVID-19-positive ImmuneCODE repertoires, removing public or cross-reactive TCRs. Based on the MIRA antigens, annotated TCRs were further analysed at the level of specific ORF or position within ORF. Breadth was defined as the number of annotated unique rearrangements divided by the total number of unique productive rearrangements, and depth was defined as the summed frequency of the annotated unique rearrangements. Two-sided Wilcoxon rank-sum tests were applied when comparing TCR breadth between groups. Not all clones reach the TCRdb copy of this immuneACCESS table, which keeps in-frame sequences only. Checked studies attribute under half of the gap to unresolved V genes and leave the rest unexplained. The V and J calls and the clone size are those of that table, but D and trimming were determined from the DNA. Across this sample there are fewer than 600,000 clones, with 80% to 90% seen only once. 1.5% to 2% of the sample goes to the ten largest clones.

What the study reported, not specific to this receptor: Higher spike-specific TCR breadth was observed in Ad26.COV2.S recipients than in placebo recipients (P = 0.0014). It was noted by the authors that total T cell responses may have been underestimated by the TCR breadth and depth analyses. The study was not powered to compare responses between vaccine doses or regimens. Substantial breadth of spike-specific CD8+ and CD4+ T cell responses was reported after vaccination. Vaccine and placebo recipients had similar non-spike TCR breadth, a finding consistent with the vaccine containing only spike.

The treatment or condition label of this sample denotes: about 20 received Ad26.COV2.S at low or high dose, single or two shots; a few received placebo; per-sample allocation not given. Repertoires of vaccine and placebo recipients were sequenced from samples collected on day 63 after the first injection. In Cohort 1b, around 25 adults aged 18-55 years were enrolled at a single site in Boston, USA, between 29 July and 7 August 2020. As a vaccine, Ad26.COV2.S was a replication-incompetent adenovirus type 26 vector that expressed a prefusion-stabilized SARS-CoV-2 spike protein derived from the original Wuhan strain.

The receptor was derived from a person aged 18-60 years who received the Ad26.COV2.S COVID-19 vaccine or a placebo. This chain joins TRBV11-2 to TRBJ2-1; D gene: possibly TRBD2, on 7 matching bases. This specimen was peripheral blood, taken in a trial of Ad26.COV2.S vaccine versus placebo. DNA sequence: TGTGCCAGCAAAGGAGGGGGTGGGAGGGTTTTTGGTGAGCAGTTCTTC. Its protein reads: CASKGGGGRVFGEQFF.